This T cell receptor (beta chain) was found in a study of beta chain features in type 1 diabetes. The CDR3 runs 17 residues. Germline V lookup: CDR1 SGDLS, CDR2 YYNGEE. V gave up 0 bases and J gave up 4 bases, with 16 bases separating them. This clone was seen only a few times. Expressed TCRB transcripts were sequenced, since all the RNA that had been isolated was reverse transcribed. Repertoires were generated with immunoSEQ multiplex PCR, while TCRdb's copy carries only in-frame clones and drops some. The table records about 320,000 clones, about 14% of them present only once. Sequencing input: central memory CD4+ T cells from blood. The rearrangement links TRBV9 to TRBJ2-2; D might be TRBD1 or TRBD2, each matching 6 bases. The TCR was taken from a man aged 25 to 40 in good health. CDR3: CASSVAGSGGGTGELFF. CDR3 nucleotide sequence: TGTGCCAGCAGCGTAGCGGGTAGCGGAGGGGGCACCGGGGAGCTGTTTTTT.